A single sample gave rise to the 18 T cell receptor beta chains below, sequenced in a study of OX40 agonist ivuxolimab in advanced cancers. Repertoires were generated with immunoSEQ multiplex PCR, while TCRdb's copy carries only in-frame clones and drops some. The sample carries about 30,000 clones, over 75% recorded once. The sample here was CD4+ or CD8+ T cells sorted from blood, taken in a trial of the OX40 agonist ivuxolimab. These receptors were obtained from an adult with an advanced solid tumor such as melanoma, head and neck, liver or kidney cancer.

The chain employs TRBV27 and TRBJ2-5; 9 nucleotides agree with TRBD1. V was pared by 8 bases and J by 5 bases, with 9 bases of the junction left unmatched. CDR1 is MNHEY, CDR2 SMNVEV, per germline (reference sequence). This CDR3 is built from 14 residues. The CDR3 nucleotides are TGTGCCAGCCGGGACAGGGTAAATTGGGAGACCCAGTACTTC. Amino acids: CASRDRVNWETQYF.

In this sample, this clone turned up once. CDR3 in DNA: TGTGCCAGCTCTGAGGCTGGGTTCGCTGAAGCTTTCTTT. As protein: CASSEAGFAEAFF. The J gene is TRBJ1-1, the V gene TRBV11-2, with unresolved D. Germline V gene data show CDR1 as SGHAT and CDR2 as FQNNGV. The CDR3 sequence is 13 residues long. Trimming left V 8 bases short and J 6 bases short, with 16 bases between.

The rearrangement links TRBV28 to TRBJ2-2; 8 nucleotides align to TRBD2. This CDR3 is 15 amino acids long. Germline values: CDR1 MDHEN, CDR2 SYDVKM. V was clipped by 5 bases and J by 1 base; unmatched bases: 3. The CDR3 bases are TGTGCCAGCAGTCCCGGGACTAGGAACACCGGGGAGCTGTTTTTT. It is translated as CASSPGTRNTGELFF. Using reference TRBV28 and TRBJ2-2 for the parts outside the CDR3, the full variable domain is DVKVTQSSRYLVKRTGEKVFLECVQDMDHENMFWYRQDPGLGLRLIYFSYDVKMKEKGDIPEGYSVSREKKERFSLILESASTNQTSMYLCASSPGTRNTGELFFGEGSRLTVL.

The V call is TRBV6-5, the J call TRBJ2-2, with 10 nucleotides matching TRBD2. V lost 2 bases to trimming and J lost 9 bases; unmatched junction nucleotides: 6. The CDR3 extends over 15 amino acids. CDR1 MNHEY and CDR2 SVGAGI come from the germline V gene. The CDR3 region has the DNA TGTGCCAGCAGTTACGCGCTAGCGGGAGTGCGGGAGCTGTTTTTT. Protein sequence: CASSYALAGVRELFF.

V and J are TRBV7-9 and TRBJ2-7; TRBD2 is a possible D gene (5 bases). The germline V gene has CDR1 SEHNR and CDR2 FQNEAQ (reference sequence). The CDR3 spans 15 residues. V gave up 1 base and J gave up 5 bases, with 15 bases separating them. The CDR3 loop is CASSLVLSGVNEQYF. CDR3 DNA sequence: TGTGCCAGCAGCTTAGTTTTGTCCGGGGTAAACGAGCAGTACTTC.

V usage is TRBV6-9 and J usage is TRBJ1-3; no clear D gene. This CDR3 region has 15 residues. Germline values: CDR1 MNHGY, CDR2 SVAAGI. Between the trimmed V and J ends, which lost 3 bases and 6 bases, there was a span of 15 bases. CDR3 bases: TGTGCCAGCAGTTACAATTCCAACCCCCAAAACACCATATATTTT. It specifies CASSYNSNPQNTIYF.

This chain uses TRBV27 with TRBJ1-2; tentative D call: TRBD1 (5 bases). V lost 5 bases, J lost 2 bases, and 9 bases lay in between. Germline values: CDR1 MNHEY, CDR2 SMNVEV (reference sequence). The length of the CDR3 is 13 residues. The CDR3 nucleotides are TGTGCCAGCAGTAAGACAGCAAACTATGGCTACACCTTC. Residues: CASSKTANYGYTF.

The genes are TRBV7-2 and TRBJ2-7; a weak D match, TRBD1 (5 bases). Per germline, CDR1 SGHTA and CDR2 FQGNSA. Trimming removed 4 bases at V and 2 bases at J, with 12 bases between. The CDR3 is made up of 14 amino acids. The CDR3, as DNA: TGTGCCAGCAGCTACTACCAGGGTCCCTACGAGCAGTACTTC. As protein: CASSYYQGPYEQYF. Full variable domain (outside the CDR3, taken from reference TRBV7-2 and TRBJ2-7): GAGVSQSPSNKVTEKGKDVELRCDPISGHTALYWYRQSLGQGLEFLIYFQGNSAPDKSGLPSDRFSAERTGGSVSTLTIQRTQQEDSAVYLCASSYYQGPYEQYFGPGTRLTVT.

The chain recombines TRBV25-1 with TRBJ2-1; D call uncertain. In germline, CDR1 is MGHDK, CDR2 SYGVNS. The V end lost 3 bases, the J end lost 3 bases, and 9 bases lay between the germline ends. The CDR3 loop spans 14 amino acids. This CDR3 reads CASSDALIYNEQFF. CDR3 DNA sequence: TGTGCCAGCAGTGACGCCTTGATCTACAATGAGCAGTTCTTC.

The chain combines TRBV30 with TRBJ2-3, with D perhaps TRBD1 or TRBD2 (5 bases each). Between the trimmed V and J ends, which lost 2 bases and 1 base, there was a span of 10 bases. The CDR3 sequence is 14 residues long. CDR1 and CDR2 (germline): GTSNPN, SVGIG (reference sequence). This chain's CDR3 is CAWSLGDRTDTQYF. CDR3 bases: TGTGCCTGGAGTCTAGGGGACCGCACAGATACGCAGTATTTT.

The chain has TRBV7-2 and TRBJ2-6; perhaps TRBD1 as D (5 bases). Germline CDR1 SGHTA, CDR2 FQGNSA. The CDR3 runs to 15 residues. V gave up 5 bases and J gave up 2 bases, with 10 bases separating them. Written as DNA, the CDR3 is TGTGCCAGCAGCAGACAGAGGACTGGGGCCAACGTCCTGACTTTC. Amino acid sequence: CASSRQRTGANVLTF.

The chain has TRBV6-5 and TRBJ2-1, with D unclear. The CDR3 extends over 12 amino acids. CDR1 is MNHEY and CDR2 is SVGAGI in the germline V gene. V lost 0 bases, J lost 7 bases, and 4 bases lay in between. The CDR3 nucleotides are TGTGCCAGCAGTTACTCGACGAATGAGCAGTTCTTC. Amino acid sequence: CASSYSTNEQFF.

There are a few counts of this clone. This sequence joins TRBV5-1 and TRBJ2-7, with D uncertain. V lost 2 bases and J lost 2, with 8 bases in between. This CDR3 has 13 residues. Germline assignment: CDR1 SGHRS and CDR2 YFSETQ. The CDR3 DNA reads TGCGCCAGCAGCTTTGGGTCCACCTACGAGCAGTACTTC. It encodes CASSFGSTYEQYF.

CDR3 coding DNA: TGTGCCAGCAGCGAGACCGGGACAGGCTACGAGCAGTACTTC. Its protein product is CASSETGTGYEQYF. The chain couples TRBV9 to TRBJ2-7; 8 nucleotides agree with TRBD1. The CDR3 is 14 amino acids. Looked up from germline, CDR1 is SGDLS and CDR2 is YYNGEE. Losses at the gene ends were 3 bases for V and 3 bases for J; bases not matched to a gene: 5. The full variable domain, in which reference TRBV9 and TRBJ2-7 provide the parts outside the CDR3, is DSGVTQTPKHLITATGQRVTLRCSPRSGDLSVYWYQQSLDQGLQFLIQYYNGEERAKGNILERFSAQQFPDLHSELNLSSLELGDSALYFCASSETGTGYEQYFGPGTRLTVT.

The CDR3 DNA is TGTGCCAGCAGCAGAGGGGACAGGGGGCCGAATGAAAAACTGTTTTTT. This gives the protein CASSRGDRGPNEKLFF. The J gene is TRBJ1-4, the V gene TRBV5-4; TRBD1 matches 12 bases. CDR1 and CDR2 from the germline V gene are SGHNT and YYREEE (reference sequence). This CDR3 contains 16 residues. Trimming took 4 bases from V and 5 from J; bases not matched to a gene: 6.

The CDR3 nucleotides are TGTGCCAGCAGCTCCTGGACAGGGCCGAACACTGAAGCTTTCTTT. Its translation: CASSSWTGPNTEAFF. This chain connects TRBV7-2 to TRBJ1-1, with 8 bases matching TRBD1. V shed 4 bases and J 1 base; nucleotides not matched to a gene: 5. The CDR3 spans 15 residues. Germline V gene sequence: CDR1 SGHTA, CDR2 FQGNSA. The variable domain in full, with the rest retrieved from reference TRBV7-2 and TRBJ1-1, is GAGVSQSPSNKVTEKGKDVELRCDPISGHTALYWYRQSLGQGLEFLIYFQGNSAPDKSGLPSDRFSAERTGGSVSTLTIQRTQQEDSAVYLCASSSWTGPNTEAFFGQGTRLTVV.

The chain carries TRBV6-5 and TRBJ2-1; a weak D match, TRBD1 (5 bases). The germline V gene encodes CDR1 MNHEY and CDR2 SVGAGI. Trimming shortened V by 3 bases and J by 4 bases, and 10 bases separated the two germline ends. CDR3 length: 14 residues. CDR3 protein: CASSYSDSYNEQFF. The CDR3 coding sequence is TGTGCCAGCAGTTATTCAGACAGTTACAATGAGCAGTTCTTC.

This clone is a singleton in its sample. V is TRBV10-2 and J is TRBJ2-7; D is unresolved. In germline, CDR1 is WSHSY, CDR2 SAAADI. This CDR3 is built from 15 residues. Trimming stripped 3 bases from V and 0 bases from J, with 12 bases between. DNA of the CDR3: TGCGCCAGCAGTGAAATCCAGGCGACCTCCTACGAGCAGTACTTC. Protein product: CASSEIQATSYEQYF.